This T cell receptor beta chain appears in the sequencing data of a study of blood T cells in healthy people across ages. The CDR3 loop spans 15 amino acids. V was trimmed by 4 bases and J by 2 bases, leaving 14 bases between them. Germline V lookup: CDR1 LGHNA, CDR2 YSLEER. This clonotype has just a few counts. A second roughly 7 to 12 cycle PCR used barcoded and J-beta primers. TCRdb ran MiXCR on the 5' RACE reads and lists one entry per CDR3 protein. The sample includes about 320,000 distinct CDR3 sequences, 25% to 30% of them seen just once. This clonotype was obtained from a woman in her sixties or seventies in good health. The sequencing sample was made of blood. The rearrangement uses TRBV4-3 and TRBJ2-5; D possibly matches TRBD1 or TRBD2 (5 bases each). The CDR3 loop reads CASSRGVGRQETQYF. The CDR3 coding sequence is TGCGCCAGCAGCCGAGGGGTCGGTAGACAAGAGACCCAGTACTTC.